The 9 T cell receptor beta chains presented below share a single source sample, sequenced in a study of regulatory T cells in long-lasting Graves disease. Time point noted: newly diagnosed GD, antithyroid drugs for less than 3 months. RNA from PBMCs was the source of the TCR library. The authors built TCR beta libraries using iRepertoire HTBI primers and Arm-PCR of CDR3 regions. TCRdb re-derived calls from the multiplex PCR reads in MiXCR, one entry per CDR3 protein. The table includes 350,000 to 500,000 distinct CDR3 sequences, about 16% detected once. The same sample was also used in a study of T cells in Graves' hyperthyroidism and ophthalmopathy.

The sample in question was peripheral blood mononuclear cells (PBMCs), obtained at new diagnosis, from a patient treated with antithyroid drugs. These receptors all come from a woman in her 30s with Graves disease.

Ten or more counts support this clonotype. At one end, the junction sequence differs from germline, possibly due to a read error. The gene calls are TRBV3-1 and TRBJ2-7; a weak D match, TRBD1 (6 bases). The CDR3 has 13 residues. Germline CDR1 reads LGHDT; CDR2 reads YNNKEL (reference sequence). The CDR3 protein is CASSQDPGAMFHF. CDR3 nucleotide sequence: TGTGCCAGCAGCCAAGATCCAGGGGCTATGTTCCACTTC.

There are many counts of this clonotype. This chain links TRBV12-3 or TRBV12-4 with TRBJ1-4; tentatively, D is TRBD1 (5 bases). The CDR3 covers 13 residues. The germline V and J ends were trimmed by 6 bases and 6 bases, with 11 bases remaining between them. CDR3: CASSRRGDEKLFF. The CDR3 region has the DNA TGTGCCAGCAGCCGGCGGGGGGATGAAAAACTGTTTTTT.

This chain joins TRBV7-9 and TRBJ1-2; 7 bases fit TRBD1. V lost 6 bases to trimming and J lost 2 bases; unmatched junction nucleotides: 6. Germline CDR1 reads SEHNR; CDR2 reads FQNEAQ (reference sequence). The CDR3 runs to 14 residues. CDR3 sequence (DNA): TGTGCCAGCAGTCCTCAGGGGGTAAACTATGGCTACACCTTC. It encodes CASSPQGVNYGYTF.

Concerning this clonotype: This may be a read error: a much more frequent sequence differs by one nucleotide. V and J are TRBV3-1 and TRBJ2-3, with TRBD1 matching 7 bases. The CDR3 is 12 amino acids. CDR1 is LGHDT and CDR2 is YNNKEL in the germline V gene (reference sequence). The CDR3, as DNA: TGTGCCTGCAGCCGACAGGGAGATACGCAGTATTTT. Translated, it gives CACSRQGDTQYF.

This clonotype was detected ten times or more. The rearrangement joins TRBV19 to TRBJ1-2; D is unresolved. The ends were cut back, 6 bases at V and 0 bases at J, with 11 bases in the middle. Germline V gene lookup returns CDR1 LNHDA and CDR2 SQIVND (reference sequence). CDR3 length equals 14 residues. CDR3 in amino acids: CASSRDGTNYGYTF. The CDR3 coding sequence is TGTGCCAGTAGCCGAGACGGCACTAACTATGGCTACACCTTC.

This chain links TRBV29-1 with TRBJ2-3; D perhaps matches TRBD1 (6 bases). The CDR3 is 15 residues long. Germline CDR1 is SQVTM and CDR2 is ANQGSEA. The V end was cut by 5 bases, the J end by 0 bases, with 15 bases between. The CDR3 DNA sequence: TGCAGCGTTAAAAAGGACAGTTTTAGCACAGATACGCAGTATTTT. It translates to CSVKKDSFSTDTQYF.

The sample holds a few counts of this clonotype. This rearrangement joins TRBV10-3 to TRBJ2-2; D ambiguous. The CDR3 has 12 amino acids. Germline CDR1 ENHRY, CDR2 SYGVKD. With 10 bases removed from V and 4 bases from J, the gap between germline ends came to 10 bases. The DNA of the CDR3 is TGTGCCACCGCTCGAAGCACCGGGGAGCTGTTTTTT. Protein sequence: CATARSTGELFF.

Concerning this clonotype: A single base is all that separates this from a far larger clone, so a read error is likely. The rearrangement joins TRBV7-2 to TRBJ2-7; TRBD2 is a possible D gene (6 bases). V dropped 5 bases and J dropped 4 bases, with 12 bases sitting between them. CDR3 length equals 13 residues. CDR1 and CDR2 (germline): SGHTA, FQGNSA. This chain's CDR3 is CASSVGRGYEQYF. Written as DNA, the CDR3 is TGTGCCAGCAGCGTCGGGCGGGGTTACGAGCAGTACTTC.

Ten or more counts support this clonotype. V usage is TRBV11-2 and J usage is TRBJ1-6, with 8 bases that match TRBD1. With 5 bases clipped from V and 7 bases from J, the junction kept 4 bases outside the gene matches. CDR3 length: 14 amino acids. The germline V gene encodes CDR1 SGHAT and CDR2 FQNNGV. CDR3 sequence (DNA): TGTGCCAGCAGCACCGACAGGGGAAATTCACCCCTCCACTTT. It is translated as CASSTDRGNSPLHF.